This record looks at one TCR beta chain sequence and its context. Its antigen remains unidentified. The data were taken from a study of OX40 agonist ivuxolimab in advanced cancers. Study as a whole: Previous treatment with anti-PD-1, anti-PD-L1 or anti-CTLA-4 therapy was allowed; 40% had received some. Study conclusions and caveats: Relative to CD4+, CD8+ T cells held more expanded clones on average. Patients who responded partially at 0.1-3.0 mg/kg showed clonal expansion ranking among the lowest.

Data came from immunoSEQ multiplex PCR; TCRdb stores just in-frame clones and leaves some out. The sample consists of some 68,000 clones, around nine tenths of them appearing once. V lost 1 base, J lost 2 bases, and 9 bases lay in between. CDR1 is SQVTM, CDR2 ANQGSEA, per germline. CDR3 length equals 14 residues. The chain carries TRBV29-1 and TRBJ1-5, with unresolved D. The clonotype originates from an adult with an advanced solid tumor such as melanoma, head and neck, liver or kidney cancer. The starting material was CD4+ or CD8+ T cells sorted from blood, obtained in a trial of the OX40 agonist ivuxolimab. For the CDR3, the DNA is TGCAGCGTTGAAGCGGGAAGCGGCAATCAGCCCCAGCATTTT. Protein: CSVEAGSGNQPQHF.